A selection of T cell receptor beta chains follows, all from one sample in a study of blood T cell repertoires in COVID-19. Data came from immunoSEQ multiplex PCR; TCRdb stores just in-frame clones and leaves some out. The profile shows about 260,000 clones, 80% to 90% of them singletons. Specimen: peripheral blood. All receptors come from a woman between 40 and 50 years old who had recovered from COVID-19. Both conserved end residues are part of each CDR3. Each record gives: V gene, D gene, J gene, clone size, CDR3 protein, CDR3 DNA. A D gene is named only where the DNA matches it firmly. The size of a clone is reported for some rows only, either as once, few or many, or as a class for expanded clones.

V: TRBV10-3
D: .
J: TRBJ1-5
size: .
CDR3: CAIGPNSNQPQHF
DNA: TGTGCCATCGGGCCTAATAGCAATCAGCCCCAGCATTTT

V: TRBV7-2
D: .
J: TRBJ1-6
size: .
CDR3: CASSLERYYNSPLHF
DNA: TGTGCCAGCAGCTTAGAGAGGTACTATAATTCACCCCTCCACTTT

V: TRBV18
D: TRBD1
J: TRBJ1-4
size: once
CDR3: CASYRDRHNEKLFF
DNA: TGTGCCAGCTACAGGGACAGACATAATGAAAAACTGTTTTTT

V: TRBV6-5
D: TRBD1
J: TRBJ1-5
size: .
CDR3: CASSRTTGALSPQHF
DNA: TGTGCCAGCAGTCGGACGACAGGGGCCTTATCGCCCCAGCATTTT

V: TRBV5-8
D: .
J: TRBJ2-5
size: .
CDR3: CASSRLVAETQYF
DNA: TGTGCCAGCAGTCGACTTGTTGCGGAGACCCAGTACTTC

V: TRBV5-1
D: .
J: TRBJ1-1
size: .
CDR3: CASSLTGRNTEAFF
DNA: TGCGCCAGCAGCCTTACAGGGAGGAACACTGAAGCTTTCTTT

V: TRBV5-4
D: .
J: TRBJ2-2
size: .
CDR3: CASSFRGSTGELFF
DNA: TGTGCCAGCAGCTTTAGGGGAAGCACCGGGGAGCTGTTTTTT

V: TRBV10-3
D: .
J: TRBJ1-1
size: .
CDR3: CAISVQGMSTEAFF
DNA: TGTGCCATCAGTGTCCAGGGTATGAGCACTGAAGCTTTCTTT

V: TRBV4-3
D: .
J: TRBJ1-1
size: .
CDR3: CASSQDRAGSDTEAFF
DNA: TGCGCCAGCAGCCAAGATCGGGCAGGGTCCGACACTGAAGCTTTCTTT

V: TRBV7-2
D: TRBD1
J: TRBJ1-3
size: few
CDR3: CASSDSSGGTGNTIYF
DNA: TGTGCCAGCAGCGACTCTTCAGGGGGCACAGGAAACACCATATATTTT

V: TRBV29-1
D: .
J: TRBJ1-2
size: few
CDR3: CSVSGQSNYGYTF
DNA: TGCAGCGTTAGTGGACAGTCTAACTATGGCTACACCTTC

V: TRBV4-1
D: TRBD2
J: TRBJ2-3
size: .
CDR3: CASSQLMGSGVRDTQYF
DNA: TGCGCCAGCAGCCAACTAATGGGTAGCGGGGTAAGAGATACGCAGTATTTT

V: TRBV30
D: TRBD2
J: TRBJ2-1
size: .
CDR3: CAWSLAVEQFF
DNA: TGTGCCTGGAGTCTAGCGGTAGAGCAGTTCTTC

V: TRBV11-2
D: TRBD1
J: TRBJ1-6
size: .
CDR3: CASSYTQGAPLHF
DNA: TGTGCCAGCAGCTACACTCAGGGGGCACCCCTCCACTTT

V: TRBV3-1/TRBV3-2
D: .
J: TRBJ1-3
size: once
CDR3: CASSQAQGIYSGNTIYF
DNA: TGTGCCAGCAGCCAAGCCCAGGGGATATACTCTGGAAACACCATATATTTT

V: TRBV2
D: .
J: TRBJ2-5
size: .
CDR3: CASTEGDGSQETQYF
DNA: TGTGCCAGCACCGAAGGGGATGGGTCACAAGAGACCCAGTACTTC

V: TRBV11-3
D: TRBD1
J: TRBJ2-5
size: .
CDR3: CASSLGTTGQETQYF
DNA: TGTGCCAGCAGCCTTGGGACGACAGGGCAAGAGACCCAGTACTTC

V: TRBV15
D: TRBD1
J: TRBJ1-5
size: .
CDR3: CATSRGQGISNQPQHF
DNA: TGTGCCACCAGCAGAGGACAGGGGATTAGCAATCAGCCCCAGCATTTT

V: TRBV5-4
D: TRBD1
J: TRBJ2-5
size: .
CDR3: CASSPTTGGETQYF
DNA: TGTGCCAGCAGCCCTACCACAGGGGGCGAGACCCAGTACTTC

V: TRBV13
D: .
J: TRBJ2-1
size: .
CDR3: CASSPRVFSSYNEQFF
DNA: TGTGCCAGCAGCCCTCGTGTTTTTAGCTCCTACAATGAGCAGTTCTTC

V: TRBV9
D: .
J: TRBJ2-5
size: .
CDR3: CASSLMALANQETQYF
DNA: TGTGCCAGCAGCCTCATGGCACTAGCCAACCAAGAGACCCAGTACTTC

V: TRBV13
D: .
J: TRBJ1-4
size: .
CDR3: CASSVSTGQPAEKLFF
DNA: TGTGCCAGCAGCGTATCAACGGGACAACCAGCCGAAAAACTGTTTTTT

V: TRBV28
D: .
J: TRBJ1-4
size: .
CDR3: CASTLASDEKLFF
DNA: TGTGCCAGCACCCTTGCCTCAGATGAAAAACTGTTTTTT

V: TRBV15
D: TRBD1
J: TRBJ2-3
size: .
CDR3: CATRGTGSTDTQYF
DNA: TGTGCCACCAGGGGGACAGGGAGCACAGATACGCAGTATTTT

V: TRBV3-1/TRBV3-2
D: .
J: TRBJ2-3
size: .
CDR3: CASSVTGGRADTQYF
DNA: TGTGCCAGCAGCGTCACGGGGGGCAGGGCAGATACGCAGTATTTT

V: TRBV19
D: TRBD2
J: TRBJ2-7
size: .
CDR3: CASSAALAGFYEQYF
DNA: TGTGCCAGTAGTGCGGCACTAGCGGGGTTCTACGAGCAGTACTTC

V: TRBV2
D: TRBD2
J: TRBJ2-5
size: .
CDR3: CASSGQRGPQETQYF
DNA: TGTGCCAGCAGTGGCCAGCGGGGTCCCCAAGAGACCCAGTACTTC

V: TRBV28
D: TRBD2
J: TRBJ2-5
size: once
CDR3: CASSALSGAPRETQYF
DNA: TGTGCCAGCAGTGCACTTAGCGGGGCCCCACGAGAGACCCAGTACTTC

V: TRBV12-3/TRBV12-4
D: .
J: TRBJ2-5
size: .
CDR3: CASRTSFQETQYF
DNA: TGTGCCAGCCGGACTTCGTTTCAAGAGACCCAGTACTTC

V: TRBV5-1
D: TRBD1
J: TRBJ2-7
size: .
CDR3: CASSFGTGPEQYF
DNA: TGCGCCAGCAGCTTTGGGACAGGTCCCGAGCAGTACTTC

V: TRBV4-1
D: TRBD1
J: TRBJ1-6
size: .
CDR3: CASSQASGTELLFNSPLHF
DNA: TGCGCCAGCAGCCAAGCCTCCGGGACAGAACTCTTATTTAATTCACCCCTCCACTTT

V: TRBV21-1
D: .
J: TRBJ2-1
size: .
CDR3: CASSSRHRGRSYNEQFF
DNA: TGTGCCAGCAGCTCCCGCCACAGGGGGCGATCCTACAATGAGCAGTTCTTC

V: TRBV19
D: .
J: TRBJ1-1
size: .
CDR3: CASCSRGAVTEAFF
DNA: TGTGCCAGCTGCTCTCGGGGAGCGGTTACTGAAGCTTTCTTT

V: TRBV7-8
D: .
J: TRBJ1-2
size: few
CDR3: CASSLRGSSYGYTF
DNA: TGTGCCAGCAGCTTGCGGGGCAGCTCATATGGCTACACCTTC

V: TRBV19
D: TRBD1
J: TRBJ2-3
size: .
CDR3: CASSARPGTGQSDTQYF
DNA: TGTGCCAGTAGTGCCCGACCCGGGACAGGGCAGTCAGATACGCAGTATTTT

V: TRBV7-6
D: TRBD1
J: TRBJ1-1
size: few
CDR3: CASSRGQLNTEAFF
DNA: TGTGCCAGCAGCCGGGGACAGTTGAACACTGAAGCTTTCTTT

V: TRBV6-2/TRBV6-3
D: .
J: TRBJ1-1
size: .
CDR3: CASSSFLNTEAFF
DNA: TGTGCCAGCAGCTCCTTCCTGAACACTGAAGCTTTCTTT

V: TRBV15
D: .
J: TRBJ2-7
size: once
CDR3: CATSSGQGFHEQYF
DNA: TGTGCCACCAGCTCCGGGCAGGGTTTCCACGAGCAGTACTTC

V: TRBV2
D: TRBD2
J: TRBJ2-3
size: .
CDR3: CASSGAGTYTDTQYF
DNA: TGTGCCAGCAGCGGAGCGGGGACCTACACAGATACGCAGTATTTT

V: TRBV2
D: .
J: TRBJ2-5
size: .
CDR3: CASSAGIGGTQYF
DNA: TGTGCCAGCAGCGCCGGGATCGGAGGGACCCAGTACTTC

V: TRBV11-2
D: .
J: TRBJ2-7
size: .
CDR3: CASSRVRGAGYEQYF
DNA: TGTGCCAGCAGCCGTGTTAGAGGGGCGGGGTACGAGCAGTACTTC

V: TRBV7-9
D: .
J: TRBJ1-2
size: .
CDR3: CASSLGGAGYGYTF
DNA: TGTGCCAGCAGCTTAGGGGGCGCAGGATATGGCTACACCTTC

V: TRBV5-1
D: .
J: TRBJ2-2
size: .
CDR3: CASSLGAGPTPARELFF
DNA: TGCGCCAGCAGCTTGGGGGCAGGTCCTACACCCGCCAGGGAGCTGTTTTTT

V: TRBV30
D: TRBD1
J: TRBJ1-6
size: .
CDR3: CAWNPGQGMGFGSPLHF
DNA: TGTGCCTGGAACCCGGGACAGGGTATGGGTTTTGGATCACCCCTCCACTTT

V: TRBV25-1
D: .
J: TRBJ1-1
size: .
CDR3: CASSEGTQAFF
DNA: TGTGCCAGCAGTGAAGGTACTCAAGCTTTCTTT

V: TRBV10-3
D: TRBD1
J: TRBJ2-1
size: .
CDR3: CAISPGQGRNEQFF
DNA: TGTGCCATCAGTCCCGGACAGGGAAGGAATGAGCAGTTCTTC

V: TRBV12-3/TRBV12-4
D: .
J: TRBJ1-2
size: .
CDR3: CASSFGGYYGYTF
DNA: TGTGCCAGCAGTTTCGGGGGATACTATGGCTACACCTTC

V: TRBV13
D: .
J: TRBJ1-2
size: .
CDR3: CASSYSLAGSHYGYTF
DNA: TGTGCCAGCAGCTATAGTCTCGCAGGAAGTCACTATGGCTACACCTTC

V: TRBV29-1
D: TRBD1
J: TRBJ1-1
size: .
CDR3: CSVGTGSTEAFF
DNA: TGCAGCGTCGGGACAGGGAGCACTGAAGCTTTCTTT

V: TRBV3-1/TRBV3-2
D: .
J: TRBJ1-1
size: .
CDR3: CASSQDNGRRTEAFF
DNA: TGTGCCAGCAGCCAAGATAACGGGAGAAGGACTGAAGCTTTCTTT

V: TRBV5-1
D: TRBD1
J: TRBJ1-2
size: few
CDR3: CASSLESQGASRGYTF
DNA: TGCGCCAGCAGCTTGGAAAGCCAGGGGGCGAGTAGGGGCTACACCTTC

V: TRBV10-3
D: .
J: TRBJ1-1
size: .
CDR3: CAISGADEAFF
DNA: TGTGCCATCAGTGGGGCTGATGAAGCTTTCTTT